The clone carrying this T cell receptor beta chain was counted a single time. The sample belongs to a study of blood T cell repertoires in COVID-19. In the original workflow: Amplification of reference gene primers was used by the study to estimate nucleated cell counts. Libraries were prepared by immunoSEQ multiplex PCR; TCRdb keeps only in-frame clonotypes and omits some of them. Clonal size and the V and J genes are those of that table, whereas D and trimming came from the DNA. Among about 220,000 clones listed, 80% to 90% were seen once. The specimen sequenced was PBMCs or T cells enriched from blood (not recorded which). This sequence originates from a woman under 30 in a cohort exposed to, infected with or recovered from COVID-19 (not recorded which).

DNA for the CDR3: TGTGCCAGCAGCTCGACAGGAGTCTACGAGCAGTACTTC. Protein product: CASSSTGVYEQYF. The chain recombines TRBV5-6 with TRBJ2-7; weak D call: TRBD1 (6 bases). CDR1 and CDR2 (germline): SGHDT, YYEEEE. Trimming removed 3 bases from V and 3 bases from J, with 10 bases in between. The CDR3 sequence is 13 residues long. The whole variable domain, filled in from reference TRBV5-6 and TRBJ2-7, reads DAGVTQSPTHLIKTRGQQVTLRCSPKSGHDTVSWYQQALGQGPQFIFQYYEEEERQRGNFPDRFSGHQFPNYSSELNVNALLLGDSALYLCASSSTGVYEQYFGPGTRLTVT.